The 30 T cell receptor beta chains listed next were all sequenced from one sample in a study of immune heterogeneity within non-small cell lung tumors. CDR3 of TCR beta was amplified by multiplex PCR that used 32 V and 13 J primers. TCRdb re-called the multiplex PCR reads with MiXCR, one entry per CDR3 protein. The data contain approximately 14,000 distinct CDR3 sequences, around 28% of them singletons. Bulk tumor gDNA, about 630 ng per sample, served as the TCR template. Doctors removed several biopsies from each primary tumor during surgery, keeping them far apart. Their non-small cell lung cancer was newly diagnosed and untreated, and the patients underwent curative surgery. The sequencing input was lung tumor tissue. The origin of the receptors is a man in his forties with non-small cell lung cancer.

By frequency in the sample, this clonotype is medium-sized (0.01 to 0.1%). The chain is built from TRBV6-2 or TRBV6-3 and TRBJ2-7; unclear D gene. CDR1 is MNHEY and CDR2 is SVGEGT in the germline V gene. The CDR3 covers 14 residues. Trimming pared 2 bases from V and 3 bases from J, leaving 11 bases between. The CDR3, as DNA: TGTGCCAGCAGTTACGACCAGCCAAACTACGAGCAGTACTTC. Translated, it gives CASSYDQPNYEQYF.

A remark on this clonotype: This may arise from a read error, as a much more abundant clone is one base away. The CDR3 nucleotides read TGTGACAGCAGTTTATTTCAGCGGAGCTCCTACAATGAGCAGTTCTTC. Protein sequence: CDSSLFQRSSYNEQFF. V is TRBV12-3 or TRBV12-4 and J is TRBJ2-1; D perhaps matches TRBD2 (5 bases). There are 16 residues in the CDR3.

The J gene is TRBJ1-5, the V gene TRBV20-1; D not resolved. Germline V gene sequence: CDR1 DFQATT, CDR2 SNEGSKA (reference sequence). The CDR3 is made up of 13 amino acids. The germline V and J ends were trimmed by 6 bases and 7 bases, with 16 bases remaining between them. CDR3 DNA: TGCAGTGCCCTAGTCAAGGATGGGCAGCCCCAGCATTTT. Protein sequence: CSALVKDGQPQHF.

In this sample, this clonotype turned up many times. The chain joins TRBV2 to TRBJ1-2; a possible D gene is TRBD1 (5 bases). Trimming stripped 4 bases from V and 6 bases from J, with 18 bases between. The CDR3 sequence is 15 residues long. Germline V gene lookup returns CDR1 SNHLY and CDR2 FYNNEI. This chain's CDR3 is CASSVGNRGNHGYTF. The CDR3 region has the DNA TGTGCCAGCAGTGTTGGCAATAGGGGCAACCATGGCTACACCTTC.

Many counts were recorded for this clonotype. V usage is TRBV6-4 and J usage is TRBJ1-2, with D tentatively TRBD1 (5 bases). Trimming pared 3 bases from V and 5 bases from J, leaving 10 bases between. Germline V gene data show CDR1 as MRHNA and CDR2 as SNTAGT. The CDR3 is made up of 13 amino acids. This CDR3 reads CASSENGAYGYTF. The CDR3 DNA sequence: TGTGCCAGCAGTGAGAACGGGGCATATGGCTACACCTTC.

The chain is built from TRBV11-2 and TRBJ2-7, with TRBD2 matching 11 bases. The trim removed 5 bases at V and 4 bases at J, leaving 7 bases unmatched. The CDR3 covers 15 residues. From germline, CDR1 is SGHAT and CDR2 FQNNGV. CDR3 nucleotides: TGTGCCAGCAGCGATCCGACTAGCGGGATTTACGAGCAGTACTTC. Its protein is CASSDPTSGIYEQYF.

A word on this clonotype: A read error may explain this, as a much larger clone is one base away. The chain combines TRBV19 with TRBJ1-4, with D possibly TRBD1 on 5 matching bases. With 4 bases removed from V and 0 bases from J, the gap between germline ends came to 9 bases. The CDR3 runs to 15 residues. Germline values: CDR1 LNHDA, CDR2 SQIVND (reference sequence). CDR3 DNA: TGTGCCAGTAGTACTGGGGGTGCAACTAATGAAAAACTGTTTTTT. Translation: CASSTGGATNEKLFF.

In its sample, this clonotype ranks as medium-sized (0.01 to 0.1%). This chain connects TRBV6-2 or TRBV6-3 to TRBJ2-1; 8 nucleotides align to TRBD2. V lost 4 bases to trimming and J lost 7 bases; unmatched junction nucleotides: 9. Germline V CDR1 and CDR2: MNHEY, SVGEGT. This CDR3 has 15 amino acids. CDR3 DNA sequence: TGTGCCAGCAGTTTAGAGCGGGAGATCCTGAATGAGCAGTTCTTC. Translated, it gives CASSLEREILNEQFF.

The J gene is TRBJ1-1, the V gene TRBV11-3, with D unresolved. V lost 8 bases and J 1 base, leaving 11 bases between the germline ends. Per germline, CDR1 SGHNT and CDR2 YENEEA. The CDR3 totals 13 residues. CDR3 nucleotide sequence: TGTGCCAGCCAGCTCACAGCGAACACTGAAGCTTTCTTT. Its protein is CASQLTANTEAFF. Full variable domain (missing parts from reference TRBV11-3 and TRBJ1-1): EAGVVQSPRYKIIEKKQPVAFWCNPISGHNTLYWYLQNLGQGPELLIRYENEEAVDDSQLPKDRFSAERLKGVDSTLKIQPAELGDSAVYLCASQLTANTEAFFGQGTRLTVV.

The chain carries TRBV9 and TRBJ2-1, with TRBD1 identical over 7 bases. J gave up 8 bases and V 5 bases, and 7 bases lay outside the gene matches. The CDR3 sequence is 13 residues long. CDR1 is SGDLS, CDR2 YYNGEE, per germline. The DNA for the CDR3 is TGTGCCAGCAGTAAACAGGGGTTCGATGAGCAGTTCTTC. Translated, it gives CASSKQGFDEQFF.

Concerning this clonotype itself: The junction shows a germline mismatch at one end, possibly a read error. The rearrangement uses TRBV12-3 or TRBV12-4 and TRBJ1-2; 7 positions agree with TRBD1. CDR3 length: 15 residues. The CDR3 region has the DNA TGTGCCAGCAGTATACAGACAGGGAGTAACTTTGGCTACACCTTC. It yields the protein CASSIQTGSNFGYTF.

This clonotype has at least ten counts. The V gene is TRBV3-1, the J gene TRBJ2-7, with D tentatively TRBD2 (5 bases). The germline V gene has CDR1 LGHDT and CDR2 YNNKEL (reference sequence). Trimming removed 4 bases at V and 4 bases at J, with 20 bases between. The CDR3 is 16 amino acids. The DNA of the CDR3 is TGTGCCAGCAGCCCCCTTCTCGGCCAAAAGCGGTACGAGCAGTACTTC. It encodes CASSPLLGQKRYEQYF.

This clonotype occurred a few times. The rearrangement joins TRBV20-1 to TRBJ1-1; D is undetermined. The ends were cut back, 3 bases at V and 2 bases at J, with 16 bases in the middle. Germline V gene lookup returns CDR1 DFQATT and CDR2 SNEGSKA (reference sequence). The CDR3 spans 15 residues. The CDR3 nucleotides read TGCAGTGCTAGCCCCCGTCTCGGAGGAAACACTGAAGCTTTCTTT. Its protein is CSASPRLGGNTEAFF.

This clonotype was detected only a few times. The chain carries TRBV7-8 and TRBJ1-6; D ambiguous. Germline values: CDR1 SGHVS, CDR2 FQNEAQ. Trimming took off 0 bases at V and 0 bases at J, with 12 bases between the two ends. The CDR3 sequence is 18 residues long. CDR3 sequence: CASSLASRGSSYNSPLHF. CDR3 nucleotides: TGTGCCAGCAGCTTAGCTTCTCGCGGGAGCTCCTATAATTCACCCCTCCACTTT.

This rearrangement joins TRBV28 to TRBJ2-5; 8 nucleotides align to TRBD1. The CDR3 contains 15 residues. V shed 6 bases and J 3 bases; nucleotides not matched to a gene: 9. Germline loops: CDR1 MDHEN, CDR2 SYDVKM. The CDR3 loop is CASRAGQGGKETQYF. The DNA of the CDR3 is TGTGCCAGCAGGGCCGGACAGGGTGGTAAAGAGACCCAGTACTTC.

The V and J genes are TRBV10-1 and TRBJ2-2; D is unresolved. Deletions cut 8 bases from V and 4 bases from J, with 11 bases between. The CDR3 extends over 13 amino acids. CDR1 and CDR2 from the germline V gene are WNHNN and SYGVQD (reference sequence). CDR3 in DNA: TGCGCCAGCTGGCCATCCCTCACCGGGGAGCTGTTTTTT. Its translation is CASWPSLTGELFF.

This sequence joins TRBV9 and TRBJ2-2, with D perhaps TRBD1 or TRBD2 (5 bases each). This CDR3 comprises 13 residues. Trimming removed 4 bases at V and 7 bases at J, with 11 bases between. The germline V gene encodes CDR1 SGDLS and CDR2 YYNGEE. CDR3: CASSPGPHGELFF. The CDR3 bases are TGTGCCAGCAGCCCGGGACCGCACGGGGAGCTGTTTTTT.

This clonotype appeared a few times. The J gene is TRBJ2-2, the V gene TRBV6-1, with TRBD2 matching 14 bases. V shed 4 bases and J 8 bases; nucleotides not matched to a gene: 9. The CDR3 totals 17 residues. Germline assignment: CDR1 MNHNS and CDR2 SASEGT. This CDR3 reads CASSGSGLAGGRGELFF. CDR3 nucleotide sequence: TGTGCCAGCAGTGGTTCTGGACTAGCGGGAGGCAGGGGGGAGCTGTTTTTT.

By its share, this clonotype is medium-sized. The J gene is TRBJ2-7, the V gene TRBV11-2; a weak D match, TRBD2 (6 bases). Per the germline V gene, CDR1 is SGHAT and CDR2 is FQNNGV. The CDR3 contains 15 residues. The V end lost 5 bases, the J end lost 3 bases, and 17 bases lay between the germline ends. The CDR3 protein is CASSETRWRVYEQYF. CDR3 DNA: TGTGCCAGCAGCGAGACTAGGTGGCGTGTCTACGAGCAGTACTTC. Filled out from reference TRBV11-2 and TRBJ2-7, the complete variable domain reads EAGVAQSPRYKIIEKRQSVAFWCNPISGHATLYWYQQILGQGPKLLIQFQNNGVVDDSQLPKDRFSAERLKGVDSTLKIQPAKLEDSAVYLCASSETRWRVYEQYFGPGTRLTVT.

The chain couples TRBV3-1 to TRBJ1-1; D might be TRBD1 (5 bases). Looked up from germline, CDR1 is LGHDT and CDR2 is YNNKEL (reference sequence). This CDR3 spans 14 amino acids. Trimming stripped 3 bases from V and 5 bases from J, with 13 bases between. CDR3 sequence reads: CASSQGRGRTEAFF. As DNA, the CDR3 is TGTGCCAGCAGCCAGGGACGGGGTCGGACTGAAGCTTTCTTT.

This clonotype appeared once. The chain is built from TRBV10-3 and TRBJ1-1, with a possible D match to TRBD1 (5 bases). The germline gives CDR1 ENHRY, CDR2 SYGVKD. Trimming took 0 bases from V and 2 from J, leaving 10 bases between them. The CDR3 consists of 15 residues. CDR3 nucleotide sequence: TGTGCCATCAGTGAGTCGGGGGAGGAAAACACTGAAGCTTTCTTT. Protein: CAISESGEENTEAFF.

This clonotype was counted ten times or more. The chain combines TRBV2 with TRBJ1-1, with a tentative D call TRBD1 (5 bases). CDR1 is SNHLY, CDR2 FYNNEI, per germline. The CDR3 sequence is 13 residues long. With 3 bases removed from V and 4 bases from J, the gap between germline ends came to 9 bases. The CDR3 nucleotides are TGTGCCAGCAGTGAGGGGAGGGGCACTGAAGCTTTCTTT. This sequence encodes CASSEGRGTEAFF.

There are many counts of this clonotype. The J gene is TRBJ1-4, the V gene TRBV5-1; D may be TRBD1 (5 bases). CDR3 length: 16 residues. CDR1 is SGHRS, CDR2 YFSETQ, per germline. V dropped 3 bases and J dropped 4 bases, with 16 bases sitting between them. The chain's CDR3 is CASSSRRRGDNEKLFF. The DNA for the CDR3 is TGCGCCAGCAGCTCGCGTCGGAGGGGAGATAATGAAAAACTGTTTTTT. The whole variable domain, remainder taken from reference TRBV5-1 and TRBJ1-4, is KAGVTQTPRYLIKTRGQQVTLSCSPISGHRSVSWYQQTPGQGLQFLFEYFSETQRNKGNFPGRFSGRQFSNSRSEMNVSTLELGDSALYLCASSSRRRGDNEKLFFGSGTQLSVL.

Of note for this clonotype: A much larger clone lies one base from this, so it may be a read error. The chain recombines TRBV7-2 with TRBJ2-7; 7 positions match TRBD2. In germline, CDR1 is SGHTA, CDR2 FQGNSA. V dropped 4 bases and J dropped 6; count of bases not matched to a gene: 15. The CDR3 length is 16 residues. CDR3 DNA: TGTGCCAGCAGCTGGGGGGGTGGTACTACGGCATGCGAGCAGTACTTC. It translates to CASSWGGGTTACEQYF.

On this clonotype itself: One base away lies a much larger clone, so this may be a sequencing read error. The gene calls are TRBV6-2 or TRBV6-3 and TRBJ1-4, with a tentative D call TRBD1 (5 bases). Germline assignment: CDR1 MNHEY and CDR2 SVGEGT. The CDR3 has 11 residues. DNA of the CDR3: TGTGCCAGCAGTGGGGAAACGGTCGGGGGTTTT. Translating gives CASSGETVGGF.

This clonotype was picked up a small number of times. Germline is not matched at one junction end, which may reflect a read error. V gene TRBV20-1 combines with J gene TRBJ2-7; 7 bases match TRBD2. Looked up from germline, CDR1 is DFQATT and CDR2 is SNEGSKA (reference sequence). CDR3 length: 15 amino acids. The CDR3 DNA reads TGCAGTGCTAGAAATCTAAGGGGCAGGGACTACGAGCAGTGCTTC. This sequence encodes CSARNLRGRDYEQCF.

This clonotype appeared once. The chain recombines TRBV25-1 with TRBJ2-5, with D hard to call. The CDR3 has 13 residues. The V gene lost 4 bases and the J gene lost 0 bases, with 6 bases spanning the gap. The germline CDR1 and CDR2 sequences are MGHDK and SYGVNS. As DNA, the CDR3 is TGTGCCAGCAGTGGCCAAAACCAAGAGACCCAGTACTTC. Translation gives CASSGQNQETQYF.

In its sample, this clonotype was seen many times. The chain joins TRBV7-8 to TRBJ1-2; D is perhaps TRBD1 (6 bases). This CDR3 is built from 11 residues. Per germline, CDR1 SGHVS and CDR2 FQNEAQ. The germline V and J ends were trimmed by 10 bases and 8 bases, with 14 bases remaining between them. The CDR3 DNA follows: TGTGCCACCTCACGGGGGGGCGGCTACACCTTC. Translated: CATSRGGGYTF. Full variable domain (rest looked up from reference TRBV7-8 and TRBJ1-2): GAGVSQSPRYKVAKRGQDVALRCDPISGHVSLFWYQQALGQGPEFLTYFQNEAQLDKSGLPSDRFFAERPEGSVSTLKIQRTQQEDSAVYLCATSRGGGYTFGSGTRLTVV.

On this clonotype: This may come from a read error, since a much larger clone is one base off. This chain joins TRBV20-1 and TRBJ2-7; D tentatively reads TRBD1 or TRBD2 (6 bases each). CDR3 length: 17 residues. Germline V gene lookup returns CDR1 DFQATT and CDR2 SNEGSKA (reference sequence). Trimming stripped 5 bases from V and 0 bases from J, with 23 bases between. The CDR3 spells CSARFLGGVILSYEQYF. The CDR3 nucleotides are TGCAGTGCTCGCTTCCTGGGGGGCGTTATTCTCTCCTACGAGCAGTACTTC.

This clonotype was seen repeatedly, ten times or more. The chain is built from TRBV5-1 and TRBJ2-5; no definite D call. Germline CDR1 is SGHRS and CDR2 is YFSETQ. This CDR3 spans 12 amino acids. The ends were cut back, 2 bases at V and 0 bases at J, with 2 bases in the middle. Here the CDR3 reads CASSFYQETQYF. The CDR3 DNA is TGCGCCAGCAGCTTTTACCAAGAGACCCAGTACTTC.